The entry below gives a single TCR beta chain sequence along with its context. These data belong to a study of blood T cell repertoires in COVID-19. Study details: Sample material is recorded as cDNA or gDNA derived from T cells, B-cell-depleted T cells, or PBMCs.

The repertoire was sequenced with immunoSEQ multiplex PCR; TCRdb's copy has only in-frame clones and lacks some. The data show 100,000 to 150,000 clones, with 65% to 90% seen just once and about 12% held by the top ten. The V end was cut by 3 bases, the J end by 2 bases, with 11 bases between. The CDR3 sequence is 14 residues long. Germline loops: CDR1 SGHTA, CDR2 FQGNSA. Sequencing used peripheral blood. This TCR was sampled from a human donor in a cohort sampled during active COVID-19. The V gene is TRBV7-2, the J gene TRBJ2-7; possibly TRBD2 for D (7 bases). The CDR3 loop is CASSFRRGPYEQYF. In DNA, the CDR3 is TGTGCCAGCAGCTTCCGGCGGGGGCCCTACGAGCAGTACTTC. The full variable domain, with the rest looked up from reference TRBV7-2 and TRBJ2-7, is GAGVSQSPSNKVTEKGKDVELRCDPISGHTALYWYRQSLGQGLEFLIYFQGNSAPDKSGLPSDRFSAERTGGSVSTLTIQRTQQEDSAVYLCASSFRRGPYEQYFGPGTRLTVT.